This T cell receptor beta chain was sequenced in a study of cytomegalovirus exposure and HLA in healthy donors. General observations from the study: A later analysis showed that HLA-associated TCR beta chains had undergone more clonal expansion than equally common others. Per a prior analysis, the majority of TCR beta V segments were productive roughly 90% or roughly 30% of the time. Roughly 170 TCR beta chains were listed as cytomegalovirus-associated.

The PCR made use of 60 Vbeta and 13 Jbeta primers. Assay: immunoSEQ multiplex PCR; the TCRdb copy retains only in-frame clones and omits some. Reported are about 74,000 clones; the ten largest clones contain 6.5% to 8.5%. To note about this clone: Its specificity is unknown.

This CDR3 region has 18 residues. Trimming removed 3 bases from V and 0 bases from J, with 17 bases in between. Germline CDR1 MDHEN, CDR2 SYDVKM. This clonotype was sampled from a female donor in good health and CMV-seropositive. The V gene is TRBV28, the J gene TRBJ1-4; weak D call: TRBD1 (5 bases). Sequenced material: PBMCs. The CDR3 DNA follows: TGTGCCAGCAGTTTTTTTACTGTCAGGGCCGCAACTAATGAAAAACTGTTTTTT. Its protein product is CASSFFTVRAATNEKLFF.